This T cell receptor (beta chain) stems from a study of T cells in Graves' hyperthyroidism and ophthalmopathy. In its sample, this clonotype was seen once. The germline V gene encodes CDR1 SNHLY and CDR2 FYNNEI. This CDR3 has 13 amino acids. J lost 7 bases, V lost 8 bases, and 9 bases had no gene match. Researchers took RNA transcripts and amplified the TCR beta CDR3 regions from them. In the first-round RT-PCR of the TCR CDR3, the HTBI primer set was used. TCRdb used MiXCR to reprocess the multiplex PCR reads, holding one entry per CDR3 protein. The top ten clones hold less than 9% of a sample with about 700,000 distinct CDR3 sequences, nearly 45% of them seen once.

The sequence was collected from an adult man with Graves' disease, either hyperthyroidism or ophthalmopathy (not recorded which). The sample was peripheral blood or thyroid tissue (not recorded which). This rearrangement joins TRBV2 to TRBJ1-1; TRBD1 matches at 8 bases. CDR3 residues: CASEPTGGDEAFF. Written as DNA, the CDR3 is TGTGCCAGCGAGCCAACAGGGGGTGATGAAGCTTTCTTT.